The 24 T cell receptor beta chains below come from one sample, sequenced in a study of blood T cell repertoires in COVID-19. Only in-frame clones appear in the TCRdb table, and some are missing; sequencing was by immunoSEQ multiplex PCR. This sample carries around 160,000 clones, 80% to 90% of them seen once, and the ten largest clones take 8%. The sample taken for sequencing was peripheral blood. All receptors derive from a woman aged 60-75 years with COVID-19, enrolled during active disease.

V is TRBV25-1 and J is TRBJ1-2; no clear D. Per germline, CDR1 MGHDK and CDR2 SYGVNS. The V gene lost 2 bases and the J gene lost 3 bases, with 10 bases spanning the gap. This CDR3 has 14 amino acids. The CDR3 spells CASSEEPTYYGYTF. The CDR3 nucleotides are TGTGCCAGCAGTGAAGAACCCACTTACTATGGCTACACCTTC.

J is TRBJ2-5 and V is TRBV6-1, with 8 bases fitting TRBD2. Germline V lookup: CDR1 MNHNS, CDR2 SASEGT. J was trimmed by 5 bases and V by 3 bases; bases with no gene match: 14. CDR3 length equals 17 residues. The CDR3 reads CASSETILGGAGETQYF. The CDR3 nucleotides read TGTGCCAGCAGTGAGACAATCCTCGGGGGGGCCGGGGAGACCCAGTACTTC.

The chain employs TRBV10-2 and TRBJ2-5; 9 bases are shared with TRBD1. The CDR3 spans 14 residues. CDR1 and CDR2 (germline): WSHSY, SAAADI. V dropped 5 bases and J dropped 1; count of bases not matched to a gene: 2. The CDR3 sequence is CASSPTGGQETQYF. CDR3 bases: TGCGCCAGCAGTCCGACAGGGGGCCAAGAGACCCAGTACTTC.

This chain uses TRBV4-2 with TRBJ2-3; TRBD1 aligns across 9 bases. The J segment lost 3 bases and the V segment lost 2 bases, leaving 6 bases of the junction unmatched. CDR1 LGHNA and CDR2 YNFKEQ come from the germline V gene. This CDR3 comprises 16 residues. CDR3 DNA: TGTGCCAGCAGCCAACCGCCGGGACAGGGTACAGATACGCAGTATTTT. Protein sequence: CASSQPPGQGTDTQYF.

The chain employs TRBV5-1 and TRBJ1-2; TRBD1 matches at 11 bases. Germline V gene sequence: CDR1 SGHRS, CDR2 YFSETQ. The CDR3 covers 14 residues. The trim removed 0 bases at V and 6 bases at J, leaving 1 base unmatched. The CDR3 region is CASSLGTGGDGYTF. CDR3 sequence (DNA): TGCGCCAGCAGCTTGGGGACAGGGGGCGATGGCTACACCTTC.

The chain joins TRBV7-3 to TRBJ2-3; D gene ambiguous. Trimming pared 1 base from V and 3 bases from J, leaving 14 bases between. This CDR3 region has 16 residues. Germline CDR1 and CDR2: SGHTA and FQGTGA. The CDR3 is CASSLNPSFQTDTQYF. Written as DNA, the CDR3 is TGTGCCAGCAGCTTAAACCCCTCGTTTCAGACAGATACGCAGTATTTT.

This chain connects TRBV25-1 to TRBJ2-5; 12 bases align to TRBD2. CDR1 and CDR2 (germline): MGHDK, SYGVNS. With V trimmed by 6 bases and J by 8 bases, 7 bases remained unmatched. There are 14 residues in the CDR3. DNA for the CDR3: TGTGCCAGCAGGTCTAGCGGGGGGGAGAAAACCCAGTACTTC. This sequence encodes CASRSSGGEKTQYF.

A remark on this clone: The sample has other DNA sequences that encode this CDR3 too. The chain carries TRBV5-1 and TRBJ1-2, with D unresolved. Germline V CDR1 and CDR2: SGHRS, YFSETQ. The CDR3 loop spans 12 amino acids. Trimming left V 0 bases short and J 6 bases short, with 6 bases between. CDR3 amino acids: CASSLEGDGYTF. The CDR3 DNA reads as TGCGCCAGCAGCTTGGAAGGAGATGGCTACACCTTC.

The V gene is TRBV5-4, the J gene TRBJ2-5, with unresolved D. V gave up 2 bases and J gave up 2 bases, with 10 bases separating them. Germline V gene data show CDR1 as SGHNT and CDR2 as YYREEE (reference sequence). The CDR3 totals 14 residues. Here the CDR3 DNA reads TGTGCCAGCAGCTTCATTGGCAAGCAAGAGACCCAGTACTTC. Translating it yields CASSFIGKQETQYF.

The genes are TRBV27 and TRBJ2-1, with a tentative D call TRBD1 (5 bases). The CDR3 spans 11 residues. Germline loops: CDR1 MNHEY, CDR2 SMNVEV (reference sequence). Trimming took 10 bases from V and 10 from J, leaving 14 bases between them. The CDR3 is CANNRRTEQFF. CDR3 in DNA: TGTGCCAACAACAGGCGAACAGAGCAGTTCTTC.

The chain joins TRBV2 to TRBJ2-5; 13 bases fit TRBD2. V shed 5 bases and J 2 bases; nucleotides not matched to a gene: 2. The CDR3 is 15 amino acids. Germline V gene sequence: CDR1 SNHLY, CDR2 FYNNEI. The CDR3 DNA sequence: TGTGCCAGCAGTACTAGCGGGGGGGTACAAGAGACCCAGTACTTC. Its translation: CASSTSGGVQETQYF.

The CDR3 protein is CASSAQAFTGTGVAINIQYF. The CDR3 DNA follows: TGTGCCAGCAGTGCCCAAGCTTTTACCGGGACAGGGGTCGCGATAAACATTCAGTACTTC. This chain joins TRBV2 and TRBJ2-4, with 10 bases lining up with TRBD1. After removal of 4 bases from V and 6 bases from J, the junction contained 21 bases not matched to a gene. Germline-derived CDR1 and CDR2 are SNHLY and FYNNEI. The length of the CDR3 is 20 residues.

CDR3: CASTSGGAGTETQYF. The CDR3 region has the DNA TGCGCCAGCACTAGCGGGGGGGCCGGGACGGAGACCCAGTACTTC. The J gene is TRBJ2-5, the V gene TRBV10-2, with 12 bases lining up with TRBD2. There are 15 residues in the CDR3. V trimming: 7 bases; J trimming: 5 bases; junction bases outside the gene matches: 8. In germline, CDR1 is WSHSY, CDR2 SAAADI.

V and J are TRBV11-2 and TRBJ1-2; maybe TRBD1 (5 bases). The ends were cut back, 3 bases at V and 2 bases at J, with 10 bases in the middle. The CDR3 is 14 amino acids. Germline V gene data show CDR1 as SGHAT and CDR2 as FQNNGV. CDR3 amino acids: CASSFRVVNYGYTF. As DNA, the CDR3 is TGTGCCAGCAGCTTCAGGGTAGTAAACTATGGCTACACCTTC.

CDR3: CASSQGRTGGLYGYTF. The CDR3 DNA reads as TGCGCCAGCAGCCAAGGACGGACAGGGGGTTTGTATGGCTACACCTTC. The J gene is TRBJ1-2, the V gene TRBV4-1; TRBD1 aligns across 10 bases. The CDR3 extends over 16 amino acids. Germline V lookup: CDR1 MGHRA, CDR2 YSYEKL. The V gene end was trimmed by 1 base and the J gene end by 5 bases; junction bases not matched to a gene: 7.

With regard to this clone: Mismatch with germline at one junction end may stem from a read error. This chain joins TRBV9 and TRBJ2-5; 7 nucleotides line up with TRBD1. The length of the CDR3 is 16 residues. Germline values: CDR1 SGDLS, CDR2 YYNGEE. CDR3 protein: CASTVTGVSRGETQYF. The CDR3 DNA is TGTGCCAGCACCGTAACAGGGGTCTCCCGAGGAGAGACCCAGTACTTC.

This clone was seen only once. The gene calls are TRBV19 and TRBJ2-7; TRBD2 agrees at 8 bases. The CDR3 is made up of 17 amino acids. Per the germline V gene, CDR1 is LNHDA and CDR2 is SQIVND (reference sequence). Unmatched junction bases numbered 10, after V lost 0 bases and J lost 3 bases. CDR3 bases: TGTGCCAGTAGTATAGATCGCACTAGCGGACTAGTCTACGAGCAGTACTTC. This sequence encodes CASSIDRTSGLVYEQYF.

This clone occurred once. In DNA, the CDR3 is TGTGCCAGCAGCCGAACGTGGGGGCCGGCGCAGTATTTT. As protein: CASSRTWGPAQYF. The chain has TRBV7-9 and TRBJ2-3; TRBD1 might be the D (6 bases). The length of the CDR3 is 13 residues. Germline V CDR1 and CDR2: SEHNR, FQNEAQ (reference sequence). V dropped 5 bases and J dropped 10 bases, with 16 bases sitting between them.

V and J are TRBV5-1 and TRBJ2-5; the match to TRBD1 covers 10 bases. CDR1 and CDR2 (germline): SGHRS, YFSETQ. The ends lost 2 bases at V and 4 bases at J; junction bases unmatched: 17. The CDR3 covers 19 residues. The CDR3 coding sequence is TGCGCCAGCAGCTTACCGGACAGGGGGGGTGGCTTTGTTCGAGAGACCCAGTACTTC. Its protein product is CASSLPDRGGGFVRETQYF.

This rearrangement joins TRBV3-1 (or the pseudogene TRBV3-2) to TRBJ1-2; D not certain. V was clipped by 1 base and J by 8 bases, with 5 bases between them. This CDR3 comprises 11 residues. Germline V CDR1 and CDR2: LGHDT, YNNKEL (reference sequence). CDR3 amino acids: CASSQARGYTF. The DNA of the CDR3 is TGTGCCAGCAGCCAAGCGAGGGGCTACACCTTC.

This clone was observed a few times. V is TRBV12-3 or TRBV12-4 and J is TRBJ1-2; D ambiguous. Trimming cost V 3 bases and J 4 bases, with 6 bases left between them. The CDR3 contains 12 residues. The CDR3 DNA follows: TGTGCCAGCAGTTTCGGGTCCTATGGCTACACCTTC. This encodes CASSFGSYGYTF.

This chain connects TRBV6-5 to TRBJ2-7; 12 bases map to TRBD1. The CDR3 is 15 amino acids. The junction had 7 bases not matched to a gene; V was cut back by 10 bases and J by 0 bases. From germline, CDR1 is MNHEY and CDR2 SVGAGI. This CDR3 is CATGTGGKFSYEQYF. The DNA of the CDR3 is TGTGCCACAGGGACAGGGGGCAAATTCTCCTACGAGCAGTACTTC.

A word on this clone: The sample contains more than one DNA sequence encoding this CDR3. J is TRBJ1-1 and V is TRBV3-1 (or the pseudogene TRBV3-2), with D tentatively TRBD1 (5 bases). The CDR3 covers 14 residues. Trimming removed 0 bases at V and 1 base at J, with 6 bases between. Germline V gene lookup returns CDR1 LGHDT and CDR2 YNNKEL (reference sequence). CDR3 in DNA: TGTGCCAGCAGCCAAGAGGGGGGGAACACTGAAGCTTTCTTT. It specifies CASSQEGGNTEAFF.

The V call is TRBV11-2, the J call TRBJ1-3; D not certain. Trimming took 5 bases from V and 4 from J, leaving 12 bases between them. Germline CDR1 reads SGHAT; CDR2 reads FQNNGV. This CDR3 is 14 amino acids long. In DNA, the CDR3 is TGTGCCAGCAGCGGCAGCGCTGCCGGAAACACCATATATTTT. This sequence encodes CASSGSAAGNTIYF. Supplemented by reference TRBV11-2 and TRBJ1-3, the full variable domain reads EAGVAQSPRYKIIEKRQSVAFWCNPISGHATLYWYQQILGQGPKLLIQFQNNGVVDDSQLPKDRFSAERLKGVDSTLKIQPAKLEDSAVYLCASSGSAAGNTIYFGEGSWLTVV.